These 20 T cell receptor beta chains came from one sample sequenced in a study of OX40 agonist ivuxolimab in advanced cancers. The method behind the library was the immunoSEQ multiplex PCR assay. This immuneACCESS table, as held by TCRdb, lists in-frame sequences with V and J called but not all clones. Of the missing ones, under half trace to an unresolved V gene in checked studies; the others have no known cause. The sample data list tens of thousands of clones, and about four fifths of these were observed just once. Roughly 0.6% of the sample lies in the top ten. The source was CD4+ or CD8+ T cells sorted from blood, collected in a trial of the OX40 agonist ivuxolimab. Receptors originate from an adult with an advanced solid tumor such as melanoma, head and neck, liver or kidney cancer.

This chain connects TRBV2 to TRBJ2-1; D may be TRBD2 (6 bases). This CDR3 spans 15 amino acids. Trimming shortened V by 10 bases and J by 2 bases, and 18 bases separated the two germline ends. The germline CDR1 and CDR2 sequences are SNHLY and FYNNEI. The CDR3 sequence is CATEGAGLAYNEQFF. CDR3 DNA: TGTGCCACCGAAGGGGCGGGACTGGCCTACAATGAGCAGTTCTTC. Full variable domain (remainder filled in from reference TRBV2 and TRBJ2-1): EPEVTQTPSHQVTQMGQEVILRCVPISNHLYFYWYRQILGQKVEFLVSFYNNEISEKSEIFDDQFSVERPDGSNFTLKIRSTKLEDSAMYFCATEGAGLAYNEQFFGPGTRLTVL.

This clone was seen a single time. The chain couples TRBV30 to TRBJ1-4; 9 bases fit TRBD1. Looked up from germline, CDR1 is GTSNPN and CDR2 is SVGIG (reference sequence). The CDR3 has 14 residues. V lost 0 bases to trimming and J lost 8 bases; unmatched junction nucleotides: 4. The CDR3 DNA follows: TGTGCCTGGAGTGTAGGACAGGGGAACGAAAAACTGTTTTTT. It yields the protein CAWSVGQGNEKLFF.

This sequence joins TRBV28 and TRBJ1-5; TRBD1 aligns across 7 bases. V was pared by 7 bases and J by 5 bases, with 11 bases of the junction left unmatched. This CDR3 comprises 15 residues. The V gene's germline CDR1 is MDHEN and CDR2 SYDVKM. Here the CDR3 DNA reads TGTGCCAGCACCCAATTCGGGACAGACTATCAGCCCCAGCATTTT. Its protein is CASTQFGTDYQPQHF.

The chain combines TRBV7-6 with TRBJ2-1; 8 bases are shared with TRBD2. V lost 4 bases, J lost 6 bases, and 14 bases stayed unmatched. The CDR3 has 17 amino acids. The germline gives CDR1 SGHVS, CDR2 FNYEAQ. The CDR3 spells CASSSRWTGRALNEQFF. The CDR3 DNA is TGTGCCAGCAGCTCGCGTTGGACCGGGAGGGCCCTCAATGAGCAGTTCTTC.

The chain links TRBV6-1 to TRBJ1-1; D may be TRBD1 (5 bases). From germline, CDR1 is MNHNS and CDR2 SASEGT. The CDR3 spans 14 residues. Deletions cut 2 bases from V and 5 bases from J, with 12 bases between. The CDR3 nucleotides read TGTGCCAGCAGTGAAACAGGACGGTTGACTGAAGCTTTCTTT. As protein: CASSETGRLTEAFF.

The chain carries TRBV2 and TRBJ1-5; D is ambiguous. The CDR3 runs 14 residues. Germline V gene lookup returns CDR1 SNHLY and CDR2 FYNNEI. Trimming cost V 5 bases and J 1 base, with 9 bases left between them. The DNA for the CDR3 is TGTGCCAGCAGTATTGACACGAGCAATCAGCCCCAGCATTTT. Translation: CASSIDTSNQPQHF.

The chain is built from TRBV4-3 and TRBJ2-3; TRBD1 matches 9 bases. Trimming took 8 bases from V and 2 from J; bases not matched to a gene: 5. The germline V gene has CDR1 LGHNA and CDR2 YSLEER. This CDR3 comprises 14 residues. The CDR3 here is CASGGDRVTDTQYF. The CDR3 DNA reads as TGCGCCAGCGGCGGGGACAGGGTCACAGATACGCAGTATTTT.

V and J are TRBV7-9 and TRBJ2-6; TRBD1 might be the D (6 bases). Per germline, CDR1 SEHNR and CDR2 FQNEAQ (reference sequence). V lost 8 bases and J 0 bases, leaving 14 bases between the germline ends. The CDR3 is 16 amino acids. Here the CDR3 reads CASLGQRDSGANVLTF. The CDR3 coding sequence is TGTGCCAGCTTAGGACAGAGAGACTCTGGGGCCAACGTCCTGACTTTC.

The V gene is TRBV28, the J gene TRBJ2-7; 7 nucleotides match TRBD2. Germline values: CDR1 MDHEN, CDR2 SYDVKM. The CDR3 extends over 15 amino acids. V was clipped by 5 bases and J by 0 bases; unmatched bases: 7. This CDR3 reads CASSHSGPSSYEQYF. CDR3 nucleotides: TGTGCCAGCAGTCATAGCGGGCCCTCCTCCTACGAGCAGTACTTC.

In its sample, this clone was seen once. This chain uses TRBV10-3 with TRBJ1-2, with D possibly matching TRBD1 (5 bases). This CDR3 has 13 residues. V gave up 2 bases and J gave up 2 bases, with 6 bases separating them. The germline V gene has CDR1 ENHRY and CDR2 SYGVKD. CDR3 residues: CAISEGANYGYTF. For the CDR3, the DNA is TGTGCCATCAGTGAGGGGGCAAACTATGGCTACACCTTC.

CDR3: CAWSVSAVFSPLHF. CDR3 DNA sequence: TGTGCCTGGAGTGTCTCCGCGGTTTTTTCACCCCTCCACTTT. The chain recombines TRBV30 with TRBJ1-6; D is unresolved. Trimming removed 0 bases from V and 9 bases from J, with 12 bases in between. The CDR3 is 14 residues long. Germline V CDR1 and CDR2: GTSNPN, SVGIG (reference sequence).

The chain joins TRBV6-5 to TRBJ1-1; D is unclear. V lost 6 bases and J lost 2, with 10 bases in between. CDR1 and CDR2 (germline): MNHEY, SVGAGI. CDR3 length: 13 residues. The CDR3 region is CASRIGQNTEAFF. Here the CDR3 DNA reads TGTGCCAGCAGGATCGGCCAAAACACTGAAGCTTTCTTT.

The chain couples TRBV30 to TRBJ1-2; 10 bases fit TRBD1. This CDR3 has 13 residues. V lost 3 bases and J lost 4; bases outside the gene matches: 2. The germline V gene encodes CDR1 GTSNPN and CDR2 SVGIG (reference sequence). The CDR3 loop is CAWRGTGAYGYTF. DNA for the CDR3: TGTGCCTGGAGGGGGACAGGGGCCTATGGCTACACCTTC.

The genes are TRBV21-1 and TRBJ2-1; the table calls TRBD1, which could not be checked here. TRBV21-1 is recorded as a pseudogene. The CDR3 is made up of 14 amino acids. In DNA form, the CDR3 reads TGTGCCAGCAGCAAAGGGCTCGCAGGTGGTGAGCAGTTCTTC. This gives the protein CASSKGLAGGEQFF.

This rearrangement joins TRBV7-2 to TRBJ1-1; D gene uncertain. CDR3 length: 15 residues. V was pared by 2 bases and J by 3 bases, with 13 bases between. Germline assignment: CDR1 SGHTA and CDR2 FQGNSA. For the CDR3, the DNA is TGTGCCAGCAGCTTAAGGGCCCGGAGCTACACTGAAGCTTTCTTT. This encodes CASSLRARSYTEAFF.

This chain uses TRBV5-5 with TRBJ2-2; unclear D gene. This CDR3 contains 14 residues. V was shortened by 1 base and J by 0 bases, with 4 bases between the two germline ends. Germline V CDR1 and CDR2: SGHKS, YYEKEE (reference sequence). CDR3 loop: CASSLSPNTGELFF. Written as DNA, the CDR3 is TGTGCCAGCAGCTTGTCACCGAACACCGGGGAGCTGTTTTTT.

This clone showed up just once. The gene calls are TRBV4-2 and TRBJ2-3, with 11 positions matching TRBD2. Germline V CDR1 and CDR2: LGHNA, YNFKEQ. The V segment lost 4 bases and the J segment 5 bases; nucleotides outside the gene matches: 8. CDR3 length: 16 amino acids. This chain's CDR3 is CASSPFSGREKDTQYF. CDR3 DNA: TGTGCCAGCAGCCCCTTTAGCGGGAGGGAAAAAGATACGCAGTATTTT.

This clone was seen a single time. CDR3 sequence: CASSRGLGELFF. CDR3 DNA sequence: TGTGCCAGCAGCAGGGGGCTGGGGGAGCTGTTTTTT. This rearrangement joins TRBV5-6 to TRBJ2-2; 7 nucleotides agree with TRBD1. V shed 4 bases, J shed 8 bases, and the junction held 2 bases outside the gene matches. CDR1 SGHDT and CDR2 YYEEEE come from the germline V gene. This CDR3 comprises 12 residues.

The chain combines TRBV7-2 with TRBJ1-5; 7 bases align to TRBD1. The CDR3 loop spans 14 amino acids. V lost 0 bases, J lost 6 bases, and 2 bases stayed unmatched. Germline CDR1 SGHTA, CDR2 FQGNSA. The CDR3 spells CASSLAGGVQPQHF. The CDR3 nucleotides read TGTGCCAGCAGCTTAGCAGGGGGCGTTCAGCCCCAGCATTTT.

The chain uses TRBV15 and TRBJ2-5; D is unclear. CDR1 and CDR2 from the germline V gene are LNHNV and YYDKDF (reference sequence). CDR3 length equals 13 residues. V shed 0 bases and J shed 5 bases, with 7 bases lying between them. CDR3 residues: CATSRDIGETQYF. CDR3 sequence (DNA): TGTGCCACCAGCAGAGATATAGGTGAGACCCAGTACTTC.